Sequencing of this TCR beta chain was carried out in a study of shared clonotypes between healthy human individuals. Study overall: The study enrolled a couple of women and a few men aged 18 to 49.

The method was immunoSEQ multiplex PCR; TCRdb's version includes in-frame clones alone and lacks a portion of them. The repertoire has around 500,000 clones, approximately 82% of them found once; the top ten carry more than 10%. The V gene's germline CDR1 is MDHEN and CDR2 SYDVKM. This CDR3 region has 11 residues. V was shortened by 7 bases and J by 2 bases, with 5 bases between the two germline ends. This TCR was sampled from a woman aged 35 to 49 in good health. Some clones in this sample may be carry-over from other donors' samples. The chain joins TRBV28 to TRBJ1-2; unclear D gene. Sequenced input: PBMCs. CDR3 region: CASTANYGYTF. CDR3 DNA: TGTGCCAGCACCGCAAACTATGGCTACACCTTC.